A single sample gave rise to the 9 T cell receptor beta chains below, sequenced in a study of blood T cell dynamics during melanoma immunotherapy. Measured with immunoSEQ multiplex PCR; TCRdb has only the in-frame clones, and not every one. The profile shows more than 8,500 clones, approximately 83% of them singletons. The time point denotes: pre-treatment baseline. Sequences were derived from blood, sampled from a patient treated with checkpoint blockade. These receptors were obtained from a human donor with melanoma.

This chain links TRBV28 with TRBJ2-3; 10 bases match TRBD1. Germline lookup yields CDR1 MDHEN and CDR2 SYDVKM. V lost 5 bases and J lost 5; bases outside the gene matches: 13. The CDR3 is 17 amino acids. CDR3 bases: TGTGCCAGCAGTCCCCAGCCGGGACAGGGGTTAAGAGATACGCAGTATTTT. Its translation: CASSPQPGQGLRDTQYF.

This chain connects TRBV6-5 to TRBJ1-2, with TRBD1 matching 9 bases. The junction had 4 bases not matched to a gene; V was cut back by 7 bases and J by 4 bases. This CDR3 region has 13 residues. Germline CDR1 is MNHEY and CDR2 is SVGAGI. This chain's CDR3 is CASKGQGSYGYTF. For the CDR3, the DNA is TGTGCCAGCAAAGGACAGGGGAGCTATGGCTACACCTTC.

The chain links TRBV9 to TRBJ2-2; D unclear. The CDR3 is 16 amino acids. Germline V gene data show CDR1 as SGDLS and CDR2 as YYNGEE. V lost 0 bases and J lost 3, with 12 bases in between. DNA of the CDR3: TGTGCCAGCAGCGTAGCTACGTGGGCGGACACCGGGGAGCTGTTTTTT. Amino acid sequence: CASSVATWADTGELFF.

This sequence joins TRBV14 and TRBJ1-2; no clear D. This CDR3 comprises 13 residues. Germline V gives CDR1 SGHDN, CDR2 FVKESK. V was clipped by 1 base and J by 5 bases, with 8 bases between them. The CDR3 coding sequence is TGTGCCAGCAGCCAAGTAGGCCCTTATGGCTACACCTTC. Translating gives CASSQVGPYGYTF.

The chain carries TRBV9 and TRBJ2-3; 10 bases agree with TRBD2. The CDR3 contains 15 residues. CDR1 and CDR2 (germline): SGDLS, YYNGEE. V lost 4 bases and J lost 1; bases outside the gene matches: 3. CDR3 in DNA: TGTGCCAGCAGCTTAACTAGCGGGGGCACAGATACGCAGTATTTT. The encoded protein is CASSLTSGGTDTQYF.

This CDR3 reads CASGEGRNSPLHF. In DNA form, the CDR3 reads TGTGCCAGCGGGGAGGGCAGGAATTCACCCCTCCACTTT. V gene TRBV6-5 combines with J gene TRBJ1-6; D call uncertain. The CDR3 has 13 amino acids. Germline CDR1 MNHEY, CDR2 SVGAGI. Between the trimmed V and J ends, which lost 8 bases and 7 bases, there was a span of 12 bases.

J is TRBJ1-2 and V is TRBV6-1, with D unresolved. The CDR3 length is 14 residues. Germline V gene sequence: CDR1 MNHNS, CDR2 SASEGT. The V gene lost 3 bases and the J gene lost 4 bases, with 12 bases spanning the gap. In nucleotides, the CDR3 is TGTGCCAGCAGTGAGAGATCAGCTTCCTATGGCTACACCTTC. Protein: CASSERSASYGYTF.

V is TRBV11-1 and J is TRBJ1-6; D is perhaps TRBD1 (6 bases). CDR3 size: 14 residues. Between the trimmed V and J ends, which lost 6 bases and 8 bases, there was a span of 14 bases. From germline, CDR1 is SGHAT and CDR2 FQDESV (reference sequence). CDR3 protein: CASSPPGEYSPLHF. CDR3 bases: TGTGCCAGCAGTCCCCCAGGGGAATATTCACCCCTCCACTTT.

CDR3 nucleotide sequence: TGTGCCAGCAGCTTTATGTGTAACGGGAATCAGCCCCAGCATTTT. Translating gives CASSFMCNGNQPQHF. V gene TRBV11-3 combines with J gene TRBJ1-5, with D hard to call. Germline values: CDR1 SGHNT, CDR2 YENEEA. The CDR3 length is 15 residues. Trimming removed 3 bases at V and 4 bases at J, with 13 bases between.